The clone carrying this T cell receptor (beta chain) turned up a few times. Its antigen is still unknown. The sample comes from a study of vaccination and CD4 T cells after COVID-19. There are 16 residues in the CDR3. The germline V gene has CDR1 WNHNN and CDR2 SYGVQD (reference sequence). V shed 4 bases and J 5 bases; nucleotides not matched to a gene: 9. Treatment specified: roughly ten-day PBMC culture with coronavirus spike peptide pools or control peptides (ViraFEST assay). Cultured CD4+ T cells had their DNA profiled by the Oncomine TCR Beta short-read assay. TCRdb recomputed calls from the PCR reads with MiXCR, one row per CDR3 protein. This sample carries about 25,000 distinct CDR3 sequences, around 45% of them seen once, and the ten largest clones take about 5.9%.

The sequenced sample consisted of CD4+ T cells from blood, cultured in vitro. This clonotype originated in a human donor who had recovered from COVID-19. The chain has TRBV10-1 and TRBJ2-3; 10 bases map to TRBD2. The CDR3 sequence is CASSATSGSFRDTQYF. The CDR3, as DNA: TGCGCCAGCAGTGCGACTAGCGGGTCCTTCAGAGATACGCAGTATTTT.